The 2 T cell receptor beta chains presented below share a single source sample, sequenced in a study of vaccination effects on CD4 cells after COVID-19. Method: immunoSEQ multiplex PCR; TCRdb's copy keeps in-frame clones and lacks some. Of some 69,000 clones listed, approximately 79% are singletons. No antigens are known for them. Sequencing followed a ViraFEST assay step that expanded antigen-specific CD4+ T cells with viral peptide pools. It was after around 10 days of culture that CD4+ T cells were isolated. The study found no prior SARS-CoV-2 infection in the vaccine recipients, who tested negative for nucleocapsid antibodies. This material consisted of CD4+ T cells from PBMCs cultured with HCoV-NL63 spike peptides, taken before COVID-19 vaccination. These receptors were taken from a human donor who received a COVID-19 vaccine.

This clone has just a few counts. This sequence joins TRBV2 and TRBJ2-2; TRBD1 aligns across 8 bases. CDR1 SNHLY and CDR2 FYNNEI come from the germline V gene. V lost 5 bases to trimming and J lost 2 bases; unmatched junction nucleotides: 4. The CDR3 totals 15 residues. The CDR3 loop reads CASSLQGENTGELFF. CDR3 in DNA: TGTGCCAGCAGTTTACAGGGGGAAAACACCGGGGAGCTGTTTTTT.

This clone has only one observation. The V gene is TRBV28, the J gene TRBJ1-6; 7 nucleotides match TRBD1. J gave up 11 bases and V 6 bases, and 13 bases lay outside the gene matches. The V gene's germline CDR1 is MDHEN and CDR2 SYDVKM. CDR3 length: 15 amino acids. Written as DNA, the CDR3 is TGTGCCAGCAGAACTCCGACAGGGAGGGGTCCACCCCTCCACTTT. The encoded protein is CASRTPTGRGPPLHF.